This TCR beta chain was documented in a study of T cells expressing NK-cell markers. TCRdb re-called the 5' RACE reads; every CDR3 protein appears as one record, without DNA. The table gives over 6,500 distinct CDR3 sequences; the top ten clones make up approximately 60% of it. Germline CDR1 is MNHNS and CDR2 is SASEGT. This CDR3 is 18 amino acids long. The clonotype was recovered from a man aged 18-69 years in good health. The chain joins TRBV6-1 to TRBJ1-5. Sequenced: blood T cells: a sorted CD56 or NKG2C T cell subset, CD4+ or CD8+ T cells, or bulk PBMC T cells (not recorded which). The CDR3 loop reads CASSEAPNFGQSNQPQHF.